The T cell receptor (beta chain) under discussion was sequenced for a study of control samples from healthy donors and cancer patients. The ends were cut back, 4 bases at V and 0 bases at J, with 4 bases in the middle. CDR3 length: 12 residues. Germline V gene sequence: CDR1 SGHTA, CDR2 FQGNSA. TCRdb's copy holds only in-frame clones and misses some; the assay was immunoSEQ multiplex PCR. The repertoire consists of roughly 76,000 clones, with around 94% occurring once and the leading ten covering 4.8%. The sequencing sample was made of blood. The chain has TRBV7-2 and TRBJ2-7; D call uncertain. The sequence was obtained from a woman aged 18-29 years in good health. The CDR3 DNA sequence: TGTGCCAGCAGCTCTACCTCCTACGAGCAGTACTTC. This gives the protein CASSSTSYEQYF.